This T cell receptor beta chain was profiled in a study of T cells in Graves' hyperthyroidism and ophthalmopathy. Study-wide background: Peripheral blood was collected at initial diagnosis, before any treatment.

Each person with ophthalmopathy scored at least 3 on the Clinical Activity Score, reached NOSPECS grade 4 or higher, and had been ill under 3 months. Diagnosis rested on symptoms, serum thyroxine and TRAb, thyroid ultrasound, and orbital computed tomography. PBMCs came from 10 ml fresh peripheral blood. With 0 bases clipped from V and 9 bases from J, the junction kept 12 bases outside the gene matches. Germline loops: CDR1 LNHNV, CDR2 YYDKDF (reference sequence). CDR3 size: 16 residues. The sample holds many counts of this clonotype. It was RNA transcripts that yielded the amplified TCR beta CDR3 regions. The HTBI primer set drove a first-round RT-PCR of the TCR CDR3. TCRdb recomputed calls from the multiplex PCR reads with MiXCR, one row per CDR3 protein. The sample yields around 600,000 distinct CDR3 sequences, roughly 15% seen once.

The material sequenced was blood. The sequence was collected from a woman between 45 and 65 years old with Graves' ophthalmopathy. J is TRBJ2-3 and V is TRBV15; 7 nucleotides agree with TRBD1. The CDR3 protein is CATSRDHVTRGRTQYF. The CDR3 bases are TGTGCCACCAGCAGAGATCATGTAACTAGGGGGCGAACGCAGTATTTT.